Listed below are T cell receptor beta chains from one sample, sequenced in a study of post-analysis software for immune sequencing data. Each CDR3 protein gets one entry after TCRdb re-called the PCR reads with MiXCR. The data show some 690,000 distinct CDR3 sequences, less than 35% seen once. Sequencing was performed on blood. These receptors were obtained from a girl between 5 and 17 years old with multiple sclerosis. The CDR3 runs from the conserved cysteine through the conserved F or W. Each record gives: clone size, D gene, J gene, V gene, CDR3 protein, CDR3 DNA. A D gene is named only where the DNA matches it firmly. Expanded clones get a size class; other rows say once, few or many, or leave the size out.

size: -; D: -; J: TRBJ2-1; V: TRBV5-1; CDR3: CASSIPTNEQFF; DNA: TGCGCCAGCAGCATACCGACTAATGAGCAGTTCTTC
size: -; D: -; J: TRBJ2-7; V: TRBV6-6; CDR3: CASSYSARAGYEQYF; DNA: TGTGCCAGCAGTTACTCTGCTAGGGCCGGGTACGAGCAGTACTTC
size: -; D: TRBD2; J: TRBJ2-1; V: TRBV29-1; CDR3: CSSPSGSYNEQFF; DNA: TGCAGCTCACCTAGCGGCTCCTACAATGAGCAGTTCTTC
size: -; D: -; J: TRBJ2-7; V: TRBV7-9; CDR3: CASSSGGGQNSYEQYF; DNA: TGTGCCAGCAGCTCAGGGGGGGGACAAAACTCCTACGAGCAGTACTTC
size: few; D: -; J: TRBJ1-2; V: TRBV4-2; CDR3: CASSQDDRAWYGYTF; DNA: TGTGCCAGCAGCCAAGACGACCGGGCGTGGTATGGCTACACCTTC
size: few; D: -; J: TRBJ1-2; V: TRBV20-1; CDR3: CSARDPGSRSGYTF; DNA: TGCAGTGCTAGAGATCCAGGGTCCCGGAGCGGCTACACCTTC
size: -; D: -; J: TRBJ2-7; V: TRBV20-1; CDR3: CSAKVDYEQYF; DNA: TGCAGTGCTAAGGTGGACTACGAGCAGTACTTC
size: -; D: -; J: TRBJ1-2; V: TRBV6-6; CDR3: CASSPRQSTYGYTF; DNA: TGTGCCAGCAGTCCTAGACAGTCAACCTATGGCTACACCTTC
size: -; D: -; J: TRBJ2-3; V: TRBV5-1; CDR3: CASSLPGSSYAQYF; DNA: TGCGCCAGCAGCTTGCCGGGGTCGTCGTATGCGCAGTATTTT
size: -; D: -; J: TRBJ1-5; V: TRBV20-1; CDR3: CSASPGGQNQPQHF; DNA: TGCAGTGCTAGCCCGGGGGGGCAGAATCAGCCCCAGCATTTT
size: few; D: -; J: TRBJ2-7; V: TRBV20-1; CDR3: CSAREGGPYNEQYF; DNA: TGCAGTGCTAGAGAGGGGGGGCCCTACAATGAGCAGTACTTC
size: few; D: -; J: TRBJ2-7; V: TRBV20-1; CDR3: CSARDRVGGTYEQYF; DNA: TGCAGTGCTAGAGATCGGGTGGGAGGAACCTACGAGCAGTACTTC
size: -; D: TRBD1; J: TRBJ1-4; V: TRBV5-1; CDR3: CASSWTGVSNEKLFF; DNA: TGCGCCAGCAGCTGGACAGGGGTTTCTAATGAAAAACTGTTTTTT
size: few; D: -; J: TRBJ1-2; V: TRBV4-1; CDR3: CASSQERHISYGYTF; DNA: TGCGCCAGCAGCCAAGAGCGCCATATTTCCTATGGCTACACCTTC
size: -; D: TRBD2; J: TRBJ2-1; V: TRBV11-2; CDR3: CASSLPIGRGGIYNEQFF; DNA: TGTGCCAGCAGCTTACCCATTGGGAGGGGTGGAATCTACAATGAGCAGTTCTTC
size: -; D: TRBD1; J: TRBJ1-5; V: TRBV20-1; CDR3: CSARSRGPYSNQPQHF; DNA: TGCAGTGCTAGATCCAGGGGGCCTTATAGCAATCAGCCCCAGCATTTT
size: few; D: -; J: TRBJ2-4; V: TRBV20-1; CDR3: CSALVVPNIQYF; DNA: TGCAGTGCTCTGGTTGTTCCGAACATTCAGTACTTC
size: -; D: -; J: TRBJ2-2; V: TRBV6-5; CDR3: CASSSQPITGELFF; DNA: TGTGCCAGCAGTTCTCAACCGATCACCGGGGAGCTGTTTTTT
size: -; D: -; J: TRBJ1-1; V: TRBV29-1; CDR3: CSVDQGNTEAFF; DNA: TGCAGCGTGGATCAGGGTAACACTGAAGCTTTCTTT
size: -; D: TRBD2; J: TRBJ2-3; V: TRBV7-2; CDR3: CASSQGRLAGGVVADTQYF; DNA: TGTGCCAGCAGCCAAGGGCGACTAGCGGGGGGGGTCGTCGCAGATACGCAGTATTTT
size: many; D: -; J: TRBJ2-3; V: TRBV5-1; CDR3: CASSLVSADTQYF; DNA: TGCGCCAGCAGCTTGGTTTCGGCAGATACGCAGTATTTT
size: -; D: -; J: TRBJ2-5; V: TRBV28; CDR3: CASTPGHGETQYF; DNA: TGTGCCAGCACTCCGGGACACGGAGAGACCCAGTACTTC
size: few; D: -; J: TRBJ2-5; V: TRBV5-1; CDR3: CASSLAVIAVTVQETQYF; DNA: TGCGCCAGCAGCTTGGCCGTCATCGCTGTGACAGTCCAAGAGACCCAGTACTTC
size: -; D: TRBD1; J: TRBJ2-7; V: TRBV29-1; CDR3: CSGRTGAHDGQYF; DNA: TGCAGCGGCCGGACAGGGGCTCACGATGGGCAGTACTTC
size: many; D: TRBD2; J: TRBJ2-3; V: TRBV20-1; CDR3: CSVAGVDDTQYF; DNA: TGCAGTGTGGCGGGAGTTGACGATACGCAGTATTTT
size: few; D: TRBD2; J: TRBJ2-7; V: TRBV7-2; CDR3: CASSTGGGYEQYF; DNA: TGTGCCAGCAGCACCGGGGGGGGCTACGAGCAGTACTTC
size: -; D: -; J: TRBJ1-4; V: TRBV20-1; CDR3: CSARDPGRSNEKLFF; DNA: TGCAGTGCTAGAGATCCAGGGAGGTCGAATGAAAAACTGTTTTTT
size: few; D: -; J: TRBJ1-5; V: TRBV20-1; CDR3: CSARDFRQGTQPQHF; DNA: TGCAGTGCTAGAGATTTCCGGCAGGGCACTCAGCCCCAGCATTTT
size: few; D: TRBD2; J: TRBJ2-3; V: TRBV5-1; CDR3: CASSGTSVWSTDTQYF; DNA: TGCGCCAGCAGCGGGACTAGCGTTTGGAGCACAGATACGCAGTATTTT
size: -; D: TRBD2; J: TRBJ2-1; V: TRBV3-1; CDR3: CASSQDWTSGGEQFF; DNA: TGTGCCAGCAGCCAAGATTGGACTAGCGGGGGGGAGCAGTTCTTC
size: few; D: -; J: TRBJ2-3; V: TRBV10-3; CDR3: CAIRRDDTDTQYF; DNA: TGTGCCATCAGGCGGGACGACACAGATACGCAGTATTTT
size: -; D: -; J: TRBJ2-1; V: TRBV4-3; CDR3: CASSQYPRGGEQFF; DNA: TGCGCCAGCAGCCAATACCCCAGGGGCGGTGAGCAGTTCTTC
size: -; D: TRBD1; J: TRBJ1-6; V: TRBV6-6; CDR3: CASSYRDRDNSPLHF; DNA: TGTGCCAGCAGTTACCGGGACAGGGATAATTCACCCCTCCACTTT
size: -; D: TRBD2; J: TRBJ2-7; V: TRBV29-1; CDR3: CSVEGTSGSYEQYF; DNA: TGCAGCGTTGAAGGGACTAGCGGATCTTACGAGCAGTACTTC
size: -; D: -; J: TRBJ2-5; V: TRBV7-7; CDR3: CASSIGSGETQYF; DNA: TGTGCCAGCAGCATCGGGAGTGGAGAGACCCAGTACTTC
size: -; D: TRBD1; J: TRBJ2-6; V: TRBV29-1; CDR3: CSVPGQGTGANVLTF; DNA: TGCAGCGTTCCGGGACAGGGAACCGGGGCCAACGTCCTGACTTTC
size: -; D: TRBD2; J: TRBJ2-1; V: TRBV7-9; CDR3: CASSYAIGTSGRSEQFF; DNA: TGTGCCAGCAGCTACGCAATCGGGACTAGCGGGAGGAGTGAGCAGTTCTTC
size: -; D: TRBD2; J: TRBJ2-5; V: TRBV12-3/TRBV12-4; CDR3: CASSRGTSGHQETQYF; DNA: TGTGCCAGCAGCCGGGGGACTAGCGGGCACCAAGAGACCCAGTACTTC
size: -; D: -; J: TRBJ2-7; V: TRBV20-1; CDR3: CSARAGHEQYF; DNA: TGCAGTGCTAGAGCAGGGCACGAGCAGTACTTC